This entry describes one T cell receptor beta chain. The data belong to a study of cytomegalovirus exposure and HLA in healthy donors. Vbeta (60) and Jbeta (13) primers were used in the PCR. The protocol was immunoSEQ multiplex PCR, while the TCRdb copy is restricted to in-frame clones and leaves out a portion. The table lists roughly 120,000 clones, 55% to 65% of them singletons. The germline gives CDR1 LNHDA, CDR2 SQIVND (reference sequence). J lost 6 bases, V lost 9 bases, and 15 bases had no gene match. The CDR3 is made up of 16 amino acids. The source material was PBMCs. The chain recombines TRBV19 with TRBJ2-2; 8 nucleotides match TRBD2. The clonotype originates from a man aged 35-49 years in good health and CMV-seropositive. In DNA, the CDR3 is TGTGCCAGCCACCCTACTAGCGGCCTCGGGGCCGGGGAGCTGTTTTTT. Its protein product is CASHPTSGLGAGELFF.